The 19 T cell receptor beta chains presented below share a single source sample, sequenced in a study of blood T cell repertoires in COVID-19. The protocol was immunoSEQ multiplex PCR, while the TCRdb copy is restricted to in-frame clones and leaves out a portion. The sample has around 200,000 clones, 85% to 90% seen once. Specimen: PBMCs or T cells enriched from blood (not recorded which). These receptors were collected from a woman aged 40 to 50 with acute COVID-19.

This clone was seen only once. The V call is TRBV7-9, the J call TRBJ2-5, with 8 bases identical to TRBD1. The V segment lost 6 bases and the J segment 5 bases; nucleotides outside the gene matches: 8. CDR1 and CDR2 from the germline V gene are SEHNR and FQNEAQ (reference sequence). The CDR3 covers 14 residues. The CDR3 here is CASRDDRGLETQYF. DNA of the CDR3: TGTGCCAGCAGGGACGACAGGGGCTTGGAGACCCAGTACTTC.

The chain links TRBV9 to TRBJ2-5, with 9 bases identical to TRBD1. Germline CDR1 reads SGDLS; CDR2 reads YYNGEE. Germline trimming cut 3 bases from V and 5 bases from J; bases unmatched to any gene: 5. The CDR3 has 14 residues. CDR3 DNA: TGTGCCAGCAGCGGACAGGGGGGGCGGGAGACCCAGTACTTC. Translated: CASSGQGGRETQYF. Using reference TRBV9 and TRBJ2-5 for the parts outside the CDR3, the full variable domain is DSGVTQTPKHLITATGQRVTLRCSPRSGDLSVYWYQQSLDQGLQFLIQYYNGEERAKGNILERFSAQQFPDLHSELNLSSLELGDSALYFCASSGQGGRETQYFGPGTRLLVL.

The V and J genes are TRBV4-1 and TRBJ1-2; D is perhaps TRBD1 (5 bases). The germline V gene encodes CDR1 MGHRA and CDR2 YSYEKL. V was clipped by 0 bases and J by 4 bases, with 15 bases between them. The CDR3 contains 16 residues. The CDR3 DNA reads TGCGCCAGCAGCCAAGATTCCCCCAGGGTCGCCTATGGCTACACCTTC. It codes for CASSQDSPRVAYGYTF.

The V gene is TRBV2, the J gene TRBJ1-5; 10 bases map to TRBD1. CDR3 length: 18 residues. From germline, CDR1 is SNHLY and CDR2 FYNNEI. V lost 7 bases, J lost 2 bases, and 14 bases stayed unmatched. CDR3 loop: CASTLVDRGVDGNQPQHF. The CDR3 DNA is TGTGCCAGCACCCTCGTGGACAGGGGGGTCGATGGCAATCAGCCCCAGCATTTT.

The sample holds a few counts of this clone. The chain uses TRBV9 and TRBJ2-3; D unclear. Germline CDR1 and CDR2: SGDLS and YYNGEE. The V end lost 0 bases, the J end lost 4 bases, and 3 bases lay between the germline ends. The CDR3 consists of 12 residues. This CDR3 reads CASSVGADTQYF. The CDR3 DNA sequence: TGTGCCAGCAGCGTAGGAGCAGATACGCAGTATTTT.

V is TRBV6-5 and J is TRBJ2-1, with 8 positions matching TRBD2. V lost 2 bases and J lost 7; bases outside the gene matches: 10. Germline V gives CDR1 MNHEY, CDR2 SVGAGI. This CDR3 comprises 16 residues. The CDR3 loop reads CASSYLSRGLANEQFF. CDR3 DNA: TGTGCCAGCAGTTACCTGTCCCGCGGACTAGCAAATGAGCAGTTCTTC.

The CDR3 nucleotides are TGTGCCAGCAGCCTGGACTACAGGGGGCCGTCGGAAGGCTACACCTTC. This translates into CASSLDYRGPSEGYTF. The chain combines TRBV7-2 with TRBJ1-2, with 9 bases matching TRBD1. The CDR3 contains 16 residues. CDR1 is SGHTA, CDR2 FQGNSA, per germline. The trim removed 5 bases at V and 8 bases at J, leaving 15 bases unmatched.

The CDR3: CASSGLAGAYEQYF. The CDR3 region has the DNA TGTGCCAGCAGCGGACTAGCGGGGGCCTACGAGCAGTACTTC. The V and J genes are TRBV11-2 and TRBJ2-7; 13 bases are a match to TRBD2. The CDR3 length is 14 residues. The J segment lost 2 bases and the V segment lost 5 bases, leaving 0 bases of the junction unmatched. Germline V gives CDR1 SGHAT, CDR2 FQNNGV.

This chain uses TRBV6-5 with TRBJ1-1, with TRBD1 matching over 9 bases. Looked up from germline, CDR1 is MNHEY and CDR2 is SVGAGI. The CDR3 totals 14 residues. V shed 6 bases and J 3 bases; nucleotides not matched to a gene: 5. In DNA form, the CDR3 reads TGTGCCAGCAGACAGGGGGCATGGGACACTGAAGCTTTCTTT. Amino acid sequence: CASRQGAWDTEAFF.

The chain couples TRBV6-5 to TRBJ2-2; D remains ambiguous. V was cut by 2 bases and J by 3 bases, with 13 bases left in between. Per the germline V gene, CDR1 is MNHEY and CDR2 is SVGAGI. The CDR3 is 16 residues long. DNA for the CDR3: TGTGCCAGCAGTTACCTACGGTTGCCTTACACCGGGGAGCTGTTTTTT. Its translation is CASSYLRLPYTGELFF.

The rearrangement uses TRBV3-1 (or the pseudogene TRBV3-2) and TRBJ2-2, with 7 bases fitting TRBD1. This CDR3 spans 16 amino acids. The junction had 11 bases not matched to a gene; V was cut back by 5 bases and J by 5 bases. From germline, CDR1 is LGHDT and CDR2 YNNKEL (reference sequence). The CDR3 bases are TGTGCCAGCAGCTTACCAACAGGGGTTGGAACCGGGGAGCTGTTTTTT. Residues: CASSLPTGVGTGELFF.

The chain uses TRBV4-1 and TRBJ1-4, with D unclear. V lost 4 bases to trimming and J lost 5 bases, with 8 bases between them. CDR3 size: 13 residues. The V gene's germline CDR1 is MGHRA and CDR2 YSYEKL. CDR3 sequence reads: CASSRGGNEKLFF. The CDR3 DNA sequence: TGCGCCAGCAGCCGGGGAGGGAATGAAAAACTGTTTTTT.

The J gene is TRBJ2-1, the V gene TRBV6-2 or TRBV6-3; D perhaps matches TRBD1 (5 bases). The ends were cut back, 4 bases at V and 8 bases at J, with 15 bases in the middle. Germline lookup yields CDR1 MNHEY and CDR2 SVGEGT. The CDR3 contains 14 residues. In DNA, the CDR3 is TGTGCCAGCAGTTCCACAGGTGCGGCCCATGAGCAGTTCTTC. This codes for CASSSTGAAHEQFF.

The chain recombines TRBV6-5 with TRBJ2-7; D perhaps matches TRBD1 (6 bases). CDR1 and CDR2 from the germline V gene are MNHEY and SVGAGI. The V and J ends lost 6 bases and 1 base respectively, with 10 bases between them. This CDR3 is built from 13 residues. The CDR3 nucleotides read TGTGCCAGCAGGGGGGCGGAGTCCTACGAGCAGTACTTC. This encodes CASRGAESYEQYF.

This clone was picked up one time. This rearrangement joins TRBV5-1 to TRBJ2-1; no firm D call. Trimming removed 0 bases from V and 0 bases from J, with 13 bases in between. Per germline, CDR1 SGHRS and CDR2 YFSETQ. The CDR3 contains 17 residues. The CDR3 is CASSLAQLPFSYNEQFF. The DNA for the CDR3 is TGCGCCAGCAGCTTGGCCCAACTACCCTTCTCCTACAATGAGCAGTTCTTC.

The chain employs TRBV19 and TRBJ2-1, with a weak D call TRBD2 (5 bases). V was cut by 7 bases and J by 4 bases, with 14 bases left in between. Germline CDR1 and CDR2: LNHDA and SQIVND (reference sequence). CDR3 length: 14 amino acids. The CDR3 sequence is CASNAASGYNEQFF. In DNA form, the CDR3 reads TGTGCCAGTAACGCGGCGTCGGGGTACAATGAGCAGTTCTTC.

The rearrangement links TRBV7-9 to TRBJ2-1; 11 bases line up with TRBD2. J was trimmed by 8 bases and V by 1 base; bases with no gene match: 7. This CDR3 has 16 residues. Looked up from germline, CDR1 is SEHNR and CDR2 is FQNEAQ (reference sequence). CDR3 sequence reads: CASSLGTSGRKDEQFF. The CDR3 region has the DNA TGTGCCAGCAGCTTAGGAACTAGCGGGAGAAAGGATGAGCAGTTCTTC.

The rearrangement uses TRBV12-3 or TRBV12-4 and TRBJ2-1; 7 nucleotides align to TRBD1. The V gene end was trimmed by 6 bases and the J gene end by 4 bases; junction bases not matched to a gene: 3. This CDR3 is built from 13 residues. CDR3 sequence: CASSRTGYNEQFF. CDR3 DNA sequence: TGTGCCAGCAGCCGGACAGGATACAATGAGCAGTTCTTC.

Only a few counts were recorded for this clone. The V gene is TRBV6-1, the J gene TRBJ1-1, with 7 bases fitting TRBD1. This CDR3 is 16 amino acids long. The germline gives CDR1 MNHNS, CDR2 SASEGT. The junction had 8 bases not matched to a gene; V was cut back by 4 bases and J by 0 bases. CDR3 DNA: TGTGCCAGCAGTGGGGACAGCCGTTTCATGAACACTGAAGCTTTCTTT. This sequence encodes CASSGDSRFMNTEAFF.